Below are 4 T cell receptor beta chains sequenced from a single sample in a study of blood T cell repertoires in COVID-19. Sequencing was performed with immunoSEQ multiplex PCR; in TCRdb, only in-frame clones are kept and a portion is missing. The sample holds over 350,000 clones, nearly 90% seen once. Sequencing was done on a sample of PBMCs or T cells enriched from blood (not recorded which). The source of these receptors is a woman aged 18 to 35 with acute COVID-19.

The genes are TRBV23-1 and TRBJ1-1, with D hard to call. TRBV23-1 is designated an ORF whose function remains uncertain. This CDR3 spans 19 amino acids. V gave up 10 bases and J gave up 1 base, with 31 bases separating them. In DNA, the CDR3 is TGCGCCATTCCCCTCCCAAAACATACGGGGAACCCTAAGAACACTGAAGCTTTCTTT. This gives the protein CAIPLPKHTGNPKNTEAFF.

The chain has TRBV27 and TRBJ1-5; maybe TRBD1 (6 bases). The CDR3 covers 15 residues. The ends were cut back, 2 bases at V and 4 bases at J, with 12 bases in the middle. Germline CDR1 MNHEY, CDR2 SMNVEV (reference sequence). The CDR3: CASSLIPGANQPQHF. The CDR3 DNA is TGTGCCAGCAGTTTAATCCCAGGGGCTAATCAGCCCCAGCATTTT.

This clone appeared a few times. This rearrangement joins TRBV11-2 to TRBJ1-5; 7 nucleotides line up with TRBD1. With 1 base clipped from V and 4 bases from J, the junction kept 7 bases outside the gene matches. The CDR3 contains 16 residues. The germline V gene has CDR1 SGHAT and CDR2 FQNNGV. Here the CDR3 reads CASSLGGGAGNQPQHF. Here the CDR3 DNA reads TGTGCCAGCAGCTTAGGAGGGGGCGCGGGTAATCAGCCCCAGCATTTT.

V gene TRBV7-3 combines with J gene TRBJ1-1; a possible D gene is TRBD1 (6 bases). The CDR3 is made up of 14 amino acids. Germline V lookup: CDR1 SGHTA, CDR2 FQGTGA. Between the trimmed V and J ends, which lost 6 bases and 8 bases, there was a span of 19 bases. The CDR3 coding sequence is TGTGCCAGCAGGCCCGGGGGGCGGCTGGGAGAAGCTTTCTTT. Protein product: CASRPGGRLGEAFF.